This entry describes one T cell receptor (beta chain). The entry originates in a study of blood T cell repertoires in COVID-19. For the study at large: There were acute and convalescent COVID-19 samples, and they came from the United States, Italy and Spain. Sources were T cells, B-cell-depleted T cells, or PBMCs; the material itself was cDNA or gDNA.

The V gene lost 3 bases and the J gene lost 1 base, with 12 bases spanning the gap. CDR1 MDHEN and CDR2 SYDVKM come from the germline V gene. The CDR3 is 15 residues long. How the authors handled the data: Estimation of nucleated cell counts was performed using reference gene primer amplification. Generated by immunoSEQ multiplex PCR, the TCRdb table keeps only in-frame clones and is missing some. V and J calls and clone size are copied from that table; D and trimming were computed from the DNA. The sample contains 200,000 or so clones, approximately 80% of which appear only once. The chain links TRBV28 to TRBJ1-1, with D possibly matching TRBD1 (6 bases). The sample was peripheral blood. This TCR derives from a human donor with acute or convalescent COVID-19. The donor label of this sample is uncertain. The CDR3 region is CASSFRQVPNTEAFF. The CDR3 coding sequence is TGTGCCAGCAGTTTTAGACAGGTCCCGAACACTGAAGCTTTCTTT.